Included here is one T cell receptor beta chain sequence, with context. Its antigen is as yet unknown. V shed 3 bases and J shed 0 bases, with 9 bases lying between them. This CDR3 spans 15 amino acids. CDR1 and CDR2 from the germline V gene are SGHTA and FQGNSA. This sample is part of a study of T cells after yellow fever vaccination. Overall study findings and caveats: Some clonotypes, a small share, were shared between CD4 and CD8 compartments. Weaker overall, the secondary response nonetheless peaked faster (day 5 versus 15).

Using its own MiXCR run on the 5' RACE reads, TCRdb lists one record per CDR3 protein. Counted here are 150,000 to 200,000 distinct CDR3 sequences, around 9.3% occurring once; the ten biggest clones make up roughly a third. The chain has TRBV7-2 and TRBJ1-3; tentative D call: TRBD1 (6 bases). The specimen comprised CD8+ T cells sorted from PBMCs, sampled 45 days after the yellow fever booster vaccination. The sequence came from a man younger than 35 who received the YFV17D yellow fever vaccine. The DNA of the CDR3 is TGTGCCAGCAGCTTCCTCAGGGGCTCTGGAAACACCATATATTTT. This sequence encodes CASSFLRGSGNTIYF.